These T cell receptor beta chains were read from a single sample in a study of blood T cells in healthy people across ages. MiXCR, run by TCRdb on the 5' RACE reads, gives a single entry per CDR3 protein. The sample shows around 320,000 distinct CDR3 sequences, roughly a quarter of them seen only once. The sequenced sample was blood. The receptors originated from a woman in her sixties or seventies in good health. Each CDR3 is given with its conserved first and last residue. A D gene is named only where the DNA matches it firmly. Part of the rows lack a size; the others show once, few, many or a class for expanded clones.

>NA|NA|TRBJ1-2|TRBV19
CASTEGWGYTF
TGTGCCAGTACGGAGGGCTGGGGCTACACCTTC
>NA|TRBD2|TRBJ2-3|TRBV5-1
CASSGLAGGAADTQYF
TGCGCCAGTTCGGGACTAGCGGGAGGAGCGGCAGATACGCAGTATTTT
>NA|NA|TRBJ1-2|TRBV20-1
CSARGGYGYTF
TGCAGTGCTAGGGGGGGGTATGGCTACACCTTC
>NA|NA|TRBJ2-7|TRBV5-1
CASSLPREGYEQYF
TGCGCCAGCAGCTTGCCCAGGGAAGGATACGAGCAGTACTTC
>few|NA|TRBJ2-1|TRBV4-1
CASSHPPQSSSYNEQFF
TGCGCCAGCAGCCACCCCCCTCAGTCAAGCTCCTACAATGAGCAGTTCTTC
>NA|TRBD2|TRBJ2-1|TRBV7-6
CASSGAVGLAPLIPEGSWFF
TGTGCCAGCAGCGGAGCAGTGGGACTAGCGCCTCTTATCCCAGAGGGGTCTTGGTTCTTC
>few|NA|TRBJ1-6|TRBV7-2
CASSSGLQNSPLHF
TGTGCCAGCAGCTCGGGACTTCAAAATTCACCCCTCCACTTT
>few|TRBD1|TRBJ2-3|TRBV28
CASSPVGDRTSTDTQYF
TGTGCCAGCAGTCCGGTGGGGGACAGGACCAGCACAGATACGCAGTATTTT
>NA|NA|TRBJ2-5|TRBV18
CASSSNRGLGYEQYF
TGTGCCAGCTCATCAAACAGGGGACTAGGGTACGAACAGTACTTC
>few|TRBD1|TRBJ1-4|TRBV28
CASSRRGTATNEKLFF
TGTGCCAGCAGCCGTAGAGGGACAGCGACTAATGAAAAACTGTTTTTT
>NA|NA|TRBJ1-5|TRBV20-1
CSASPLGSNQPQHF
TGCAGTGCTTCCCCCCTTGGTAGCAATCAGCCCCAGCATTTT
>few|TRBD1|TRBJ1-4|TRBV7-9
CASSLTGGGEKLFF
TGTGCCAGCAGCTTGACAGGGGGCGGTGAGAAACTGTTTTTT
>few|NA|TRBJ2-5|TRBV18
CASSPQQGETQYF
TGTGCCAGCTCACCTCAGCAGGGGGAGACCCAGTACTTC
>many|TRBD2|TRBJ2-2|TRBV20-1
CSASATKAGGSRGELFF
TGCAGTGCTAGCGCGACTAAAGCGGGAGGGAGTCGAGGGGAGCTGTTTTTT
>many|TRBD2|TRBJ2-1|TRBV28
CASSSGTSGLNEQFF
TGTGCCAGCAGTTCCGGGACTAGCGGGCTCAATGAGCAGTTCTTC
>NA|NA|TRBJ2-3|TRBV29-1
CSVAPQSTDTQYF
TGCAGCGTTGCCCCCCAGAGCACAGATACGCAGTATTTT
>few|NA|TRBJ2-1|TRBV7-8
CASSLGGTAYNEQFF
TGTGCCAGCAGCTTAGGCGGGACAGCCTACAATGAGCAGTTCTTC
>many|TRBD2|TRBJ2-1|TRBV29-1
CSAANPGLAGRSEQFF
TGCAGCGCTGCGAATCCGGGACTAGCGGGGCGGAGTGAGCAGTTCTTC
>NA|TRBD2|TRBJ2-7|TRBV7-8
CASSYQREGYEQYF
TGTGCCAGCAGCTATCAGCGGGAGGGCTACGAGCAGTACTTC
>NA|NA|TRBJ1-4|TRBV3-1
CASSQRGGSTNEKLFF
TGTGCCAGCAGCCAAAGGGGAGGGTCAACTAATGAAAAACTGTTTTTT
>NA|NA|TRBJ1-3|TRBV20-1
CSARGGNTIYF
TGCAGTGCTAGAGGGGGAAACACCATATATTTT
>few|TRBD1|TRBJ1-5|TRBV18
CASSPSTGKVQPQHF
TGTGCCAGCTCACCTTCGACAGGGAAGGTTCAGCCCCAGCATTTT